One and the same sample provided the 9 T cell receptor beta chains below, sequenced in a study of cytomegalovirus exposure and HLA in healthy donors. The PCR was carried out with 60 Vbeta primers and 13 Jbeta primers. Using immunoSEQ multiplex PCR, the repertoire was profiled, and TCRdb retains in-frame clones only, with some absent. This sample's clone table lists around 140,000 clones. Sequencing was performed on PBMCs. These receptors all come from a middle-aged woman in good health and CMV-seronegative.

The chain uses TRBV19 and TRBJ2-3; 8 bases line up with TRBD1. The CDR3 is made up of 14 amino acids. Germline V gene sequence: CDR1 LNHDA, CDR2 SQIVND (reference sequence). The ends lost 4 bases at V and 4 bases at J; junction bases unmatched: 4. CDR3 coding DNA: TGTGCCAGTAGTAGGGGGACAGGCGCAGATACGCAGTATTTT. Its protein is CASSRGTGADTQYF.

The chain has TRBV4-3 and TRBJ1-6, with TRBD1 matching 7 bases. CDR1 and CDR2 (germline): LGHNA, YSLEER. This CDR3 is built from 19 residues. Trimming took 1 base from V and 1 from J; bases not matched to a gene: 10. The CDR3 loop is CASSQVGNTGVSYNSPLHF. CDR3 DNA sequence: TGCGCCAGCAGCCAAGTCGGTAATACAGGGGTGTCCTATAATTCACCCCTCCACTTT.

Worth noting for this clone: Other DNA sequences from this sample encode an identical CDR3 as well. This rearrangement joins TRBV18 to TRBJ2-7; TRBD1 agrees at 12 bases. Germline assignment: CDR1 KGHSH and CDR2 LQKENI. CDR3 length: 14 amino acids. Trimming at V came to 3 bases and at J to 6 bases, leaving 3 bases not matched to a gene. The CDR3 loop reads CASSPGQGAPEQYV. The CDR3 DNA follows: TGTGCCAGCTCACCGGGACAGGGGGCCCCCGAGCAGTACGTC.

This chain uses TRBV4-3 with TRBJ2-5, with 11 bases lining up with TRBD1. CDR1 and CDR2 (germline): LGHNA, YSLEER. V dropped 1 base and J dropped 4; count of bases not matched to a gene: 5. The CDR3 is made up of 16 amino acids. CDR3 sequence (DNA): TGCGCCAGCAGCCAAGCCCTGGACAGGGGGCTAGAGACCCAGTACTTC. Translating gives CASSQALDRGLETQYF.

The J gene is TRBJ2-7, the V gene TRBV11-2; 8 nucleotides match TRBD1. Germline V gene sequence: CDR1 SGHAT, CDR2 FQNNGV. After removal of 3 bases from V and 7 bases from J, the junction contained 5 bases not matched to a gene. The CDR3 spans 13 residues. The CDR3 coding sequence is TGTGCCAGCAGCTTGGGACAGGAGTCGGAGCAGTACTTC. Translating it yields CASSLGQESEQYF.

As DNA, the CDR3 is TGTGCCAGCAGCCGGGACAGGGCTCGAACAAGGGGCGGCTACACCTTC. This gives the protein CASSRDRARTRGGYTF. The chain joins TRBV7-9 to TRBJ1-2; 9 positions agree with TRBD1. Unmatched junction bases numbered 15, after V lost 5 bases and J lost 8 bases. The CDR3 extends over 16 amino acids. Germline assignment: CDR1 SEHNR and CDR2 FQNEAQ (reference sequence).

The rearrangement uses TRBV21-1 and TRBJ1-5. TRBV21-1 is termed a pseudogene. This CDR3 contains 11 residues. This CDR3 is CASRGGQPQHF. The CDR3 coding sequence is TGTGCCAGCAGGGGGGGTCAGCCCCAGCATTTT.

The V gene is TRBV29-1, the J gene TRBJ1-1; D unresolved. V shed 5 bases and J shed 4 bases, with 8 bases lying between them. This CDR3 has 11 residues. Germline loops: CDR1 SQVTM, CDR2 ANQGSEA. The CDR3: CSVMRSTEAFF. The CDR3 coding sequence is TGCAGCGTTATGAGGAGCACTGAAGCTTTCTTT.

The chain uses TRBV19 and TRBJ1-1; D is ambiguous. The V end was cut by 0 bases, the J end by 11 bases, with 16 bases between. Per the germline V gene, CDR1 is LNHDA and CDR2 is SQIVND (reference sequence). The CDR3 contains 14 residues. Written as DNA, the CDR3 is TGTGCCAGTAGTATAGATCTAACGGCACAGTGGGCTTTCTTT. Its protein is CASSIDLTAQWAFF.